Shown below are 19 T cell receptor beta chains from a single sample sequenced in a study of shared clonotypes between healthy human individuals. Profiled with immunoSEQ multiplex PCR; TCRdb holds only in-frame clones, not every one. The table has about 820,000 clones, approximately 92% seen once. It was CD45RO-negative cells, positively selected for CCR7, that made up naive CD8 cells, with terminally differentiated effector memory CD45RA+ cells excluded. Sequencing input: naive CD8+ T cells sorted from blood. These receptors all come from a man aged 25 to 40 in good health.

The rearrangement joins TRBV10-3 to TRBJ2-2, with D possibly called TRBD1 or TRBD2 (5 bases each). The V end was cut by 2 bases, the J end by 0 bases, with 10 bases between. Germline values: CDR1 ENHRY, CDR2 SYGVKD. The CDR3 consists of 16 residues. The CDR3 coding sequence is TGTGCCATCAGTGAGGTCGGGACCTCGAACACCGGGGAGCTGTTTTTT. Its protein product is CAISEVGTSNTGELFF.

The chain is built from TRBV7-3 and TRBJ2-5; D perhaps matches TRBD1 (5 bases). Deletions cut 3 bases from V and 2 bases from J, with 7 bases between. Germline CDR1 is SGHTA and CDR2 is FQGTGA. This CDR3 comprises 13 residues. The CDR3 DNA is TGTGCCAGCAGCTTGCAGGGACAAGAGACCCAGTACTTC. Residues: CASSLQGQETQYF.

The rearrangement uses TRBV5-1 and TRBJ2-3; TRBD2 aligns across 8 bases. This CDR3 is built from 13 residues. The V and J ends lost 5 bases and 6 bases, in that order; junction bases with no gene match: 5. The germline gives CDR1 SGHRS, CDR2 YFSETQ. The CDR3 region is CASRGTSFDTQYF. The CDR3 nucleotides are TGCGCCAGCAGGGGGACTAGTTTTGATACGCAGTATTTT. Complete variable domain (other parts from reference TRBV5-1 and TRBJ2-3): KAGVTQTPRYLIKTRGQQVTLSCSPISGHRSVSWYQQTPGQGLQFLFEYFSETQRNKGNFPGRFSGRQFSNSRSEMNVSTLELGDSALYLCASRGTSFDTQYFGPGTRLTVL.

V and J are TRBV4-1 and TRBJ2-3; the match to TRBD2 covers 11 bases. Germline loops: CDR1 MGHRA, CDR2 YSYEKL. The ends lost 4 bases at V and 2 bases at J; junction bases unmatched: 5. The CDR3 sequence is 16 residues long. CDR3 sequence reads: CASSPRLAGSTDTQYF. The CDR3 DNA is TGCGCCAGCAGCCCCCGACTAGCGGGATCCACAGATACGCAGTATTTT.

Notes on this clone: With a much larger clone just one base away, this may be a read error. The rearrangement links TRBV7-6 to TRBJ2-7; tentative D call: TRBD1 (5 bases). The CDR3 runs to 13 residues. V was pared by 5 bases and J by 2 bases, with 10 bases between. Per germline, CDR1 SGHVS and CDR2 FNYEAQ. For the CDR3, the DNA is TGTGCCAGCAGCCCCCCGGACACCTACGAGCAGTACTTC. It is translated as CASSPPDTYEQYF.

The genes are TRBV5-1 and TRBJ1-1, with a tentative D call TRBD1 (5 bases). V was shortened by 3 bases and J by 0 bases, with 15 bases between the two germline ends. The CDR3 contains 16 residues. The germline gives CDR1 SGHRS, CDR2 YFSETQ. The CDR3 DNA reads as TGCGCCAGCAGCTGGGGATTCAGGGAATTGAACACTGAAGCTTTCTTT. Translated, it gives CASSWGFRELNTEAFF.

CDR3 protein: CASSGTGSFGTEAFF. The CDR3, as DNA: TGTGCCAGCAGCGGCACAGGGTCCTTCGGCACTGAAGCTTTCTTT. The chain couples TRBV9 to TRBJ1-1; tentative D call: TRBD1 (6 bases). CDR1 and CDR2 from the germline V gene are SGDLS and YYNGEE. The CDR3 totals 15 residues. The V and J ends lost 3 bases and 4 bases respectively, with 16 bases between them.

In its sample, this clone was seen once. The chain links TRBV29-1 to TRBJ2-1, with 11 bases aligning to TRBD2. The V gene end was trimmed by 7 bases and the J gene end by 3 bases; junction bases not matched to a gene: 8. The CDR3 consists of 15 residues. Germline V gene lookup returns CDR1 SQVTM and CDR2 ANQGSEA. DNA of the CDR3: TGCAGCGGGACGAATAGCGGGAGGGTCTACAATGAGCAGTTCTTC. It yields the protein CSGTNSGRVYNEQFF.

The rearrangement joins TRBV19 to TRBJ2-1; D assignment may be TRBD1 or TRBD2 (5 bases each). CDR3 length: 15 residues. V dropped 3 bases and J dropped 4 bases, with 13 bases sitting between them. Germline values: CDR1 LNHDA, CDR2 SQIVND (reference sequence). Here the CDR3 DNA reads TGTGCCAGTAGTATCTGGGACCAGAGTTACAATGAGCAGTTCTTC. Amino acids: CASSIWDQSYNEQFF.

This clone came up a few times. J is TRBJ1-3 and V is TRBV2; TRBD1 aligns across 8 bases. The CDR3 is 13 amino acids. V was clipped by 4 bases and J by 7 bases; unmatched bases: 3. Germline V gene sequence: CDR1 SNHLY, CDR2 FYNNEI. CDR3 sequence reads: CASSGQGSNTIYF. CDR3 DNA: TGTGCCAGCAGTGGACAGGGGTCGAACACCATATATTTT.

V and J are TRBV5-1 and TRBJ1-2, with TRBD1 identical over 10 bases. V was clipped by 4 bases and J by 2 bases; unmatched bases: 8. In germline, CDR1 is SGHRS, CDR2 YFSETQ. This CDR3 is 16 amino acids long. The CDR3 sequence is CASSALTGGPNYGYTF. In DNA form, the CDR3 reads TGCGCCAGCAGCGCCTTGACAGGGGGCCCGAACTATGGCTACACCTTC. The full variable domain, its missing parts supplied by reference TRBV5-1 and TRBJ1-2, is KAGVTQTPRYLIKTRGQQVTLSCSPISGHRSVSWYQQTPGQGLQFLFEYFSETQRNKGNFPGRFSGRQFSNSRSEMNVSTLELGDSALYLCASSALTGGPNYGYTFGSGTRLTVV.

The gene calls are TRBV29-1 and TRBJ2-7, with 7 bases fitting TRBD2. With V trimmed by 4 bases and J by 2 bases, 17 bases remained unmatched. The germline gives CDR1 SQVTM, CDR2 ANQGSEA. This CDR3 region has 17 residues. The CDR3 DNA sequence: TGCAGCGTTGTGGGGACGGGGGACGGGAGGTCCCCCTACGAGCAGTACTTC. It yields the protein CSVVGTGDGRSPYEQYF.

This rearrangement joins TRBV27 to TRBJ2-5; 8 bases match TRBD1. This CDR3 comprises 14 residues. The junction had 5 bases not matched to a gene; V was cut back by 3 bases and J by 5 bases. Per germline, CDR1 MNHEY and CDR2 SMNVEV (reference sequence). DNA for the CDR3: TGTGCCAGCAGTTTCGGCAGGGGGCGTGAGACCCAGTACTTC. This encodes CASSFGRGRETQYF.

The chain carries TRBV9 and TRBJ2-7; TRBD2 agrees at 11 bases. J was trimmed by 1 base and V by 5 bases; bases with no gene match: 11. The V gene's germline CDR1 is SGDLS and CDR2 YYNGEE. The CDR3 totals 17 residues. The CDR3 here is CASSSNPTSGSSYEQYF. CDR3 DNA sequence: TGTGCCAGCAGTTCCAACCCCACTAGCGGGAGTTCCTACGAGCAGTACTTC.

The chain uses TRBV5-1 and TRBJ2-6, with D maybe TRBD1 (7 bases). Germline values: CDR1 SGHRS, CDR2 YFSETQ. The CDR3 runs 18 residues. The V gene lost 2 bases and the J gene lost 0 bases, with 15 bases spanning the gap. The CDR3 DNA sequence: TGCGCCAGCAGCTTCCCACAGGGGACTTACTCTGGGGCCAACGTCCTGACTTTC. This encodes CASSFPQGTYSGANVLTF. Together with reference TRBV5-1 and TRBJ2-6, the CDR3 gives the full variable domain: KAGVTQTPRYLIKTRGQQVTLSCSPISGHRSVSWYQQTPGQGLQFLFEYFSETQRNKGNFPGRFSGRQFSNSRSEMNVSTLELGDSALYLCASSFPQGTYSGANVLTFGAGSRLTVL.

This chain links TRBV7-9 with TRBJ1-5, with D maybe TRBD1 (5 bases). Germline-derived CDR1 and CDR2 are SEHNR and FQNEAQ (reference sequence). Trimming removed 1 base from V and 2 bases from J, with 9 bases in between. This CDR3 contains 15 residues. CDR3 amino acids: CASSLGDFGNQPQHF. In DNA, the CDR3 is TGTGCCAGCAGCTTAGGGGACTTTGGCAATCAGCCCCAGCATTTT.

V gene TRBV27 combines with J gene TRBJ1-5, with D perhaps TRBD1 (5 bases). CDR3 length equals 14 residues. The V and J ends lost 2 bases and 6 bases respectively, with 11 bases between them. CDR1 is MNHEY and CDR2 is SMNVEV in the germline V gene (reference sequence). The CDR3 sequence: CASSLHPDSQPQHF. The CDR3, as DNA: TGTGCCAGCAGTTTACATCCAGACAGTCAGCCCCAGCATTTT.

This CDR3 is CASSPGSYEQYF. Written as DNA, the CDR3 is TGTGCCAGCAGCCCCGGGAGCTACGAGCAGTACTTC. This chain connects TRBV5-5 to TRBJ2-7, with D possibly being TRBD2 (6 bases). V was trimmed by 4 bases and J by 3 bases, leaving 8 bases between them. The germline CDR1 and CDR2 sequences are SGHKS and YYEKEE (reference sequence). The CDR3 contains 12 residues.

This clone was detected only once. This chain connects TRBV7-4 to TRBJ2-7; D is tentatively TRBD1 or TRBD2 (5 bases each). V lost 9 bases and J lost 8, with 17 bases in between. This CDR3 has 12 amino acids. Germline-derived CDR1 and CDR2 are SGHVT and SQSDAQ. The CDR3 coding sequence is TGTGCCAGGAACTCCTTACCGGGACAGCAGTACTTC. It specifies CARNSLPGQQYF.